This T cell receptor (beta chain) was recorded in a study of shared clonotypes between healthy human individuals. Overall study results and limits: Shared clonotypes across all four donors exceeded non-shared ones in generation probability.

Notes on this clone: As yet, its antigen is unknown. Other DNA variants within this sample encode the same CDR3.

Unmatched junction bases numbered 2, after V lost 4 bases and J lost 5 bases. Germline assignment: CDR1 SQVTM and CDR2 ANQGSEA. The CDR3 sequence is 12 residues long. Deep-level assay runs were performed. Sequenced by immunoSEQ multiplex PCR; TCRdb stores in-frame clones only, minus some. The table shows over 700,000 clones, with 55% to 80% occurring only once. Sequenced: memory CD4+ T cells sorted from blood. The subset: CD45RA-negative fraction. The chain uses TRBV29-1 and TRBJ2-5; TRBD2 matches at 9 bases. The sequence came from a woman aged 30 to 39 in good health. This CDR3 reads CSVAAGGETQYF. Written as DNA, the CDR3 is TGCAGCGTTGCGGCGGGAGGGGAGACCCAGTACTTC.